The rows below give T cell receptor beta chains drawn from one sample of a study of a mutant IDH1 vaccine in newly diagnosed glioma. These receptors' targets are unknown. Produced via immunoSEQ multiplex PCR; TCRdb's table is partial and in-frame only. This table holds about 40,000 clones, about four fifths found once. The sample here was PBMCs, taken from a glioma patient whose treatment included an IDH1 peptide vaccine. Receptors originate from a man in his forties with glioma. Each CDR3 is given with its conserved first and last residue. The D gene is left open where the match is weak. Only part of the rows carry a size: once, few, many, or a class if the clone is expanded.

TRBV27	-	-	TRBJ2-5	TGTGCCAGCAGCGGGACTCGACAAGAGACCCAGTACTTC	CASSGTRQETQYF
TRBV6-5	TRBD1	-	TRBJ1-2	TGTGCCAGCAGTTACGGGACAGACTATGGCTACACCTTC	CASSYGTDYGYTF
TRBV9	TRBD2	-	TRBJ2-4	TGTGCCAGCAGCCCTTCGGGACTAGCGGGAGGATTGAAAAACATTCAGTACTTC	CASSPSGLAGGLKNIQYF
TRBV5-1	-	-	TRBJ1-5	TGCGCCAGCAGCTTGCAGCCAACAGCCAATCAGCCCCAGCATTTT	CASSLQPTANQPQHF
TRBV15	TRBD2	once	TRBJ2-7	TGTGCCACCAGCAGAGAGTTAAGGACTAGCGGGAGTTTCTACGAGCAGTACTTC	CATSRELRTSGSFYEQYF
TRBV7-9	TRBD2	once	TRBJ2-7	TGTGCCAGCAGCCAGACTAGCGGGAGTAGCTACGAGCAGTACTTC	CASSQTSGSSYEQYF
TRBV14	TRBD1	-	TRBJ2-1	TGTGCCAGCAGCGGACAGGGGTTAATGTGGTTCTTC	CASSGQGLMWFF
TRBV5-5	-	-	TRBJ1-4	TGTGCCAGCGCGCTCCAGATTGCAACTAATGAAAAACTGTTTTTT	CASALQIATNEKLFF
TRBV21-1	-	-	TRBJ2-3	TGTGCCAGCAGCCCAAGGGGTGCAGATACGCAGTATTTT	CASSPRGADTQYF
TRBV6-1	-	-	TRBJ2-3	TGTGCCAGCAGTGAATCCCCCGATACGCAGTATTTT	CASSESPDTQYF
TRBV29-1	TRBD1	-	TRBJ1-5	TGCAGCGTTGGAGTGGGACAGGGTCTAAATCAGCCCCAGCATTTT	CSVGVGQGLNQPQHF
TRBV7-8	-	once	TRBJ1-2	TGTGCCAGCAGCTTTCAGTCCTATGGCTACACCTTC	CASSFQSYGYTF
TRBV4-1	-	-	TRBJ2-6	TGCGCCAGCAGCCAATTACGGGTTTCGGGGGCCAACGTCCTGACTTTC	CASSQLRVSGANVLTF
TRBV28	-	-	TRBJ1-5	TGTGCCAGCAGGGGGGTAGGGGGGTATCAGCCCCAGCATTTT	CASRGVGGYQPQHF
TRBV7-2	-	-	TRBJ2-3	TGTGCCAGCAGCTTAGGGTCCCTTCCCACAGATACGCAGTATTTT	CASSLGSLPTDTQYF
TRBV7-2	-	once	TRBJ2-7	TGTGCCAGCGCCCGGGGGCCAGGCTTATCCTACGAGCAGTACTTC	CASARGPGLSYEQYF
TRBV5-1	-	-	TRBJ2-7	TGCGCCAGCAGCGTGGGCGGGTACGAGCAGTACTTC	CASSVGGYEQYF
TRBV19	-	-	TRBJ1-1	TGTGCCAGTAGACCCCTACTGGGACCTAAAGCTGAAGCTTTCTTT	CASRPLLGPKAEAFF
TRBV25-1	TRBD1	-	TRBJ1-1	TGTGCCAGCAGTTTGGTTTGGACAGGGGAAGGGGGCACTGAAGCTTTCTTT	CASSLVWTGEGGTEAFF
TRBV18	-	-	TRBJ2-5	TGTGCCAGCTCACCAGGAGCGGGAGAGACCCAGTACTTC	CASSPGAGETQYF
TRBV5-1	-	-	TRBJ1-2	TGCGCCAGCACCCCCCAGGAAGGGACGCGTGGCTACACCTTC	CASTPQEGTRGYTF
TRBV7-9	-	-	TRBJ2-2	TGTGCCAGCAGCTCACCCACACACTTGGAGGGGGGCCGGGCCGGGGAGCTGTTTTTT	CASSSPTHLEGGRAGELFF
TRBV25-1	-	-	TRBJ1-2	TGTGCCAGCAGTGGGGATTATTATGGCTACACCTTC	CASSGDYYGYTF
TRBV29-1	-	-	TRBJ2-7	TGCAGCGTTGGGCAGGAAACCTCCTACGAGCAGTACTTC	CSVGQETSYEQYF